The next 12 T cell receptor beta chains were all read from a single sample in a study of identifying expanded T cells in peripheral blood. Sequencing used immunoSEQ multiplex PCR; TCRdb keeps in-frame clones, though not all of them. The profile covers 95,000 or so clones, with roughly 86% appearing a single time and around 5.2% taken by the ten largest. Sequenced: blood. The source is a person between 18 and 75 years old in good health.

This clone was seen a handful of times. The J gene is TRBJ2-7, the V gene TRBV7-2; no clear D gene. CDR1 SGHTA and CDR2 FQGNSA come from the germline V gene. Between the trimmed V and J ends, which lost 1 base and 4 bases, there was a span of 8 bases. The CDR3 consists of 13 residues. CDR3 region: CASSLGSPYEQYF. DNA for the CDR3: TGTGCCAGCAGCTTAGGGAGCCCATACGAGCAGTACTTC.

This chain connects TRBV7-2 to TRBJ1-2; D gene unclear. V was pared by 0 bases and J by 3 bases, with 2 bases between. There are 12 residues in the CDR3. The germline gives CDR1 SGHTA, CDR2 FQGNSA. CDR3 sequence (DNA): TGTGCCAGCAGCTTAGCTTACTATGGCTACACCTTC. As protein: CASSLAYYGYTF.

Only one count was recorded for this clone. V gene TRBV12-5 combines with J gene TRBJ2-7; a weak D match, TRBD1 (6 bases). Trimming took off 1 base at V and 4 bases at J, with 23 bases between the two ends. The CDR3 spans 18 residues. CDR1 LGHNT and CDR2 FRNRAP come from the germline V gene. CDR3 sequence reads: CASGLAYEFYRASYEQYF. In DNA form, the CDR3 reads TGTGCTAGTGGTTTGGCGTACGAATTTTACAGGGCTTCGTACGAGCAGTACTTC.

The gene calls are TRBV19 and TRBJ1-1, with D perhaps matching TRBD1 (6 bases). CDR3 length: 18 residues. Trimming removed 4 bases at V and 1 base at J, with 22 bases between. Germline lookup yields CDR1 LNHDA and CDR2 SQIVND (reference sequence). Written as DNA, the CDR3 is TGTGCCAGTAGTAAGGGGGGCCCGATCCTCCAAGGGAACACTGAAGCTTTCTTT. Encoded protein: CASSKGGPILQGNTEAFF.

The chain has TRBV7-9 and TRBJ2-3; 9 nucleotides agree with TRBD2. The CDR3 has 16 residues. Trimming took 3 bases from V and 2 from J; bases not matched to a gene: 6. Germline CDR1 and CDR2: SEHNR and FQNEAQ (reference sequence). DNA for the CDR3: TGTGCCAGCAGCTTCGGCGGGGGGGCCGTCACAGATACGCAGTATTTT. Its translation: CASSFGGGAVTDTQYF.

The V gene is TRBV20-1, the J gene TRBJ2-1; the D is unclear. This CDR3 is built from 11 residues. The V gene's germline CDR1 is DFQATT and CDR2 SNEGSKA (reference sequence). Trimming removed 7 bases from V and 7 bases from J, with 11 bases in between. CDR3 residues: CSGSLGNEQFF. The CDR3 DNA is TGCAGTGGCTCCCTCGGGAATGAGCAGTTCTTC.

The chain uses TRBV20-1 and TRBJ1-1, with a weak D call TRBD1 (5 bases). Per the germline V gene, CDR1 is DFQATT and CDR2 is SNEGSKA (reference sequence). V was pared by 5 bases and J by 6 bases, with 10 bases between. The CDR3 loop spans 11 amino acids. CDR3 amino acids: CSAAQGAEAFF. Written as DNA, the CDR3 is TGCAGTGCTGCGCAGGGCGCTGAAGCTTTCTTT.

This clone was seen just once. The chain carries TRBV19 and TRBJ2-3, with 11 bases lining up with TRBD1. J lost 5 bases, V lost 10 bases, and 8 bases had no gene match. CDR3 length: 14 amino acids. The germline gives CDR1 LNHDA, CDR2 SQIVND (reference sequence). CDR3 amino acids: CATWGGQGGDTQYF. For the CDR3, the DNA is TGTGCCACCTGGGGGGGACAGGGGGGAGATACGCAGTATTTT. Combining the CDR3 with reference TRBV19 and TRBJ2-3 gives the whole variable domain DGGITQSPKYLFRKEGQNVTLSCEQNLNHDAMYWYRQDPGQGLRLIYYSQIVNDFQKGDIAEGYSVSREKKESFPLTVTSAQKNPTAFYLCATWGGQGGDTQYFGPGTRLTVL.

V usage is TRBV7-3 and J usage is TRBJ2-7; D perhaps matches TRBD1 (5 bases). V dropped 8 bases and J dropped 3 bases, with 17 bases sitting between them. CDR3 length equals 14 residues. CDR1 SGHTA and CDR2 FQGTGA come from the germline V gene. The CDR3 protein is CASGQGPGFYEQYF. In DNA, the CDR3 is TGTGCCAGCGGCCAGGGTCCTGGTTTCTACGAGCAGTACTTC.

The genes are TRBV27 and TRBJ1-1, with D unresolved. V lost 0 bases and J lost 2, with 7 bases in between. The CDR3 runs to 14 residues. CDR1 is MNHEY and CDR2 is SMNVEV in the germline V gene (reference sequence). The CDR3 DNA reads TGTGCCAGCAGTTTATCGGCGGTTAACACTGAAGCTTTCTTT. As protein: CASSLSAVNTEAFF.

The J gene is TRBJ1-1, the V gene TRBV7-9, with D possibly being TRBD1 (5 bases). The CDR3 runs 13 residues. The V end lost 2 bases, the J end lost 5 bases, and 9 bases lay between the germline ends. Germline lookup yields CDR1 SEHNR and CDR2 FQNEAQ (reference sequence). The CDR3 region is CASSLIEGTEAFF. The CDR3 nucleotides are TGTGCCAGCAGCTTAATTGAGGGGACTGAAGCTTTCTTT.

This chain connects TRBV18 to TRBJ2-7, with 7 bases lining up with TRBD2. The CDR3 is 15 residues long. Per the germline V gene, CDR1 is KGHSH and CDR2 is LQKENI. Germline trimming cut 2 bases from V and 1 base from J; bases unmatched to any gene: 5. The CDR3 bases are TGTGCCAGCTCACCAGTGGCGCGGGGGTCCTACGAGCAGTACTTC. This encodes CASSPVARGSYEQYF. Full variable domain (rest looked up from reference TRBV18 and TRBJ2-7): NAGVMQNPRHLVRRRGQEARLRCSPMKGHSHVYWYRQLPEEGLKFMVYLQKENIIDESGMPKERFSAEFPKEGPSILRIQQVVRGDSAAYFCASSPVARGSYEQYFGPGTRLTVT.